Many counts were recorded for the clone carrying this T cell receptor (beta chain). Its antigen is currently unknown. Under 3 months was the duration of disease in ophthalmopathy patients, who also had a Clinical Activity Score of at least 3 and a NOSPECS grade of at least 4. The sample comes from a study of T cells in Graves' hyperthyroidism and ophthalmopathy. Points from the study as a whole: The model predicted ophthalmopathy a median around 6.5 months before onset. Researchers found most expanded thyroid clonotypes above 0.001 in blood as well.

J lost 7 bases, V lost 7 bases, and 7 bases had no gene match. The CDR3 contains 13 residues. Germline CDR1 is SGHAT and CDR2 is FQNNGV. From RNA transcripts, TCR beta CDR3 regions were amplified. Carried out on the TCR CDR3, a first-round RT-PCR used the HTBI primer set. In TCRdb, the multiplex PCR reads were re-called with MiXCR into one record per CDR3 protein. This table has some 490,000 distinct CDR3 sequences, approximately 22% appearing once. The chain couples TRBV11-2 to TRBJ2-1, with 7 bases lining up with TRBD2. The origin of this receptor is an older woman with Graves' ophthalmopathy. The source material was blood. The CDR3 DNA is TGTGCCAGCAATGTGGGGGGGGGAAATGAGCAGTTCTTC. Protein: CASNVGGGNEQFF.